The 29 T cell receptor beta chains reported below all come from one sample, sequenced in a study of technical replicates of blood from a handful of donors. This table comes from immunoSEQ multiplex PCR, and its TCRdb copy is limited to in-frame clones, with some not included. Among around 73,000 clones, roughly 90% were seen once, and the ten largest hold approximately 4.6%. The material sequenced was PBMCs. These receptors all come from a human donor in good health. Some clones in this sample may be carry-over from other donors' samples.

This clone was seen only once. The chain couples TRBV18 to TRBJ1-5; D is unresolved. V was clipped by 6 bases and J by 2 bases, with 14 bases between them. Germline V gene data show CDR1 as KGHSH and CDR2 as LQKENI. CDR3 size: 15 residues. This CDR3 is CASSSEALGNQPQHF. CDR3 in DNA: TGTGCCAGCTCCTCCGAGGCCCTTGGCAATCAGCCCCAGCATTTT.

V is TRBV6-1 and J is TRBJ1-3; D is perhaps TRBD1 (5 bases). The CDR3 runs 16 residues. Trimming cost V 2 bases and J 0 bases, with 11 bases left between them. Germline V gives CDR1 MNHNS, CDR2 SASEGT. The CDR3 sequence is CASSESGGTSGNTIYF. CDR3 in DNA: TGTGCCAGCAGTGAATCGGGGGGAACCTCTGGAAACACCATATATTTT.

In nucleotides, the CDR3 is TGTGCCATCAGTGGTCAGGGAAGCTATAATTCACCCCTCCACTTT. It is translated as CAISGQGSYNSPLHF. This chain links TRBV10-3 with TRBJ1-6, with D maybe TRBD1 (5 bases). Germline V CDR1 and CDR2: ENHRY, SYGVKD. Trimming stripped 4 bases from V and 3 bases from J, with 10 bases between. The CDR3 spans 15 residues.

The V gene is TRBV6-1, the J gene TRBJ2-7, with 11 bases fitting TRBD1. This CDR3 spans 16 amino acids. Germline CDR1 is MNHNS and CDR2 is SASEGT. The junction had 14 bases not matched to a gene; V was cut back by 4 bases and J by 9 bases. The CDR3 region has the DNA TGTGCCAGCAGTGGGATTAGGGGACAGGGGGGTTCGGTGCAGTACTTC. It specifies CASSGIRGQGGSVQYF.

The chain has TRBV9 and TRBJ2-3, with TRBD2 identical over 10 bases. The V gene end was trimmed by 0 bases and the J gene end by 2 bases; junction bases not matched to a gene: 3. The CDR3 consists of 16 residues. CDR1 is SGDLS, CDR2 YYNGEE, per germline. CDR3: CASSVVSGGITDTQYF. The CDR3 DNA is TGTGCCAGCAGCGTAGTTAGCGGGGGGATCACAGATACGCAGTATTTT.

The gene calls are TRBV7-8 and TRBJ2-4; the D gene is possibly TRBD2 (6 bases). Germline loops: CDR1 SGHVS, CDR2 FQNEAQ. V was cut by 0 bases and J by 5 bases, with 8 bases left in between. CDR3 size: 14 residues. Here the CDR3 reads CASSLASGENIQYF. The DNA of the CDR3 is TGTGCCAGCAGCTTAGCATCGGGAGAAAACATTCAGTACTTC.

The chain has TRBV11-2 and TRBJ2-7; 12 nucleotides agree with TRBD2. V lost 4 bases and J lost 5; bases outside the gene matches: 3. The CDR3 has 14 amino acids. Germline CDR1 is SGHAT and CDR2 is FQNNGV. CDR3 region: CASSSLAGGHEQYF. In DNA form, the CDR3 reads TGTGCCAGCAGCTCGCTAGCGGGGGGGCACGAGCAGTACTTC.

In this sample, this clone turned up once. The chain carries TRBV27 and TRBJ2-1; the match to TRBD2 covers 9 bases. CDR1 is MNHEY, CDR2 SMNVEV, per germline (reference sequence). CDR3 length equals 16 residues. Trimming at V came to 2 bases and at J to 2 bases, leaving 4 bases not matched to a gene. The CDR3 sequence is CASSLLAGSPYNEQFF. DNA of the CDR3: TGTGCCAGCAGTTTACTAGCGGGGTCCCCCTACAATGAGCAGTTCTTC.

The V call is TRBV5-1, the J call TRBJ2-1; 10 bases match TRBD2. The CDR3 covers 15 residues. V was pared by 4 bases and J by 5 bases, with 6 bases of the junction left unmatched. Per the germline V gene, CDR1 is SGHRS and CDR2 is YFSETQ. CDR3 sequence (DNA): TGCGCCAGCAGCCCGCTAGCGGGGGCGAACAATGAGCAGTTCTTC. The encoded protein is CASSPLAGANNEQFF. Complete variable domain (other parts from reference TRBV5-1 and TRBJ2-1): KAGVTQTPRYLIKTRGQQVTLSCSPISGHRSVSWYQQTPGQGLQFLFEYFSETQRNKGNFPGRFSGRQFSNSRSEMNVSTLELGDSALYLCASSPLAGANNEQFFGPGTRLTVL.

In nucleotides, the CDR3 is TGTGCCAGCAGCTTTAGCGGGGGGGCCTGGATCGGTCAAGAGACCCAGTACTTC. It encodes CASSFSGGAWIGQETQYF. The J gene is TRBJ2-5, the V gene TRBV7-2; 11 bases align to TRBD2. The CDR3 loop spans 18 amino acids. V dropped 3 bases and J dropped 2; count of bases not matched to a gene: 11. Germline CDR1 SGHTA, CDR2 FQGNSA. Drawing the rest from reference TRBV7-2 and TRBJ2-5, the complete variable domain is GAGVSQSPSNKVTEKGKDVELRCDPISGHTALYWYRQSLGQGLEFLIYFQGNSAPDKSGLPSDRFSAERTGGSVSTLTIQRTQQEDSAVYLCASSFSGGAWIGQETQYFGPGTRLLVL.

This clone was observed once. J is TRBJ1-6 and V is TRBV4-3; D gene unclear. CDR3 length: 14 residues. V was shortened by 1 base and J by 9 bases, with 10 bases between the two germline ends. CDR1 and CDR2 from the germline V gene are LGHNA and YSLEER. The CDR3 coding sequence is TGCGCCAGCAGCCAAGTCCGGGTGGGTTCACCCCTCCACTTT. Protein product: CASSQVRVGSPLHF.

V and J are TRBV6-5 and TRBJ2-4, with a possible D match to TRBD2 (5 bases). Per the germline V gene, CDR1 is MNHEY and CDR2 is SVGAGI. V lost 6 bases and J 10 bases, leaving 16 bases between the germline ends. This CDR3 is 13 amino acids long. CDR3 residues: CASRSDGVGIQYF. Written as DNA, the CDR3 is TGTGCCAGCAGATCGGACGGGGTTGGTATTCAGTACTTC.

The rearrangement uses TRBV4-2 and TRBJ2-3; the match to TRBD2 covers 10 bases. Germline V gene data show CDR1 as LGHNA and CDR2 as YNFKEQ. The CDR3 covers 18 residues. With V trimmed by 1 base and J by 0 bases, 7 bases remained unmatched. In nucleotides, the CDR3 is TGTGCCAGCAGCCAAGCGGTTCGAGCGGGGGGGAGCACAGATACGCAGTATTTT. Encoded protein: CASSQAVRAGGSTDTQYF.

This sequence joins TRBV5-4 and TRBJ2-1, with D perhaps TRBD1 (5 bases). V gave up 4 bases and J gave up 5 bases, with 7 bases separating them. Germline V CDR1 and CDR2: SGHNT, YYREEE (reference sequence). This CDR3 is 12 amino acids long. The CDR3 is CASSPGHNEQFF. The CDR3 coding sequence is TGTGCCAGCAGCCCAGGGCACAATGAGCAGTTCTTC.

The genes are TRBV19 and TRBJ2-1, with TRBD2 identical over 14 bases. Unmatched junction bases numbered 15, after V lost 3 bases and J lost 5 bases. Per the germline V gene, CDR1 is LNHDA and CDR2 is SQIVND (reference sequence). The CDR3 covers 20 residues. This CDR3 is CASSIATSGLAGVTHNEQFF. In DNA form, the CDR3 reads TGTGCCAGTAGTATCGCAACCTCGGGACTAGCGGGAGTAACCCACAATGAGCAGTTCTTC.

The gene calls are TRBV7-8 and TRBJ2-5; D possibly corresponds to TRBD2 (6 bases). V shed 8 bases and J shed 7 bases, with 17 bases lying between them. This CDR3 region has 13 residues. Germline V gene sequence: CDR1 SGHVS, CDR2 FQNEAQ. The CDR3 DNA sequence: TGTGCCAGCGTTTCCCGGGACTCTGGGACCCAGTACTTC. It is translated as CASVSRDSGTQYF. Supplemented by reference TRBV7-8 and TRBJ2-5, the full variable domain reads GAGVSQSPRYKVAKRGQDVALRCDPISGHVSLFWYQQALGQGPEFLTYFQNEAQLDKSGLPSDRFFAERPEGSVSTLKIQRTQQEDSAVYLCASVSRDSGTQYFGPGTRLLVL.

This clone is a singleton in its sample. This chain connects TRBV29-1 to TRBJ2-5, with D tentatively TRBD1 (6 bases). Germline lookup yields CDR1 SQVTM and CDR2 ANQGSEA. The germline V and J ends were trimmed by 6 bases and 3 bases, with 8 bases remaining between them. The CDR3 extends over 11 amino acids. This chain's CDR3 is CSVGAEETQYF. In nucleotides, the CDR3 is TGCAGCGTGGGGGCAGAAGAGACCCAGTACTTC.

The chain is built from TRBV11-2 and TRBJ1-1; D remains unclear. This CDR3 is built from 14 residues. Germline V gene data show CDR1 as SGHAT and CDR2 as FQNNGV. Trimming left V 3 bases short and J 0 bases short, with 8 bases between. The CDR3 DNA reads TGTGCCAGCAGCTTGGAGGCCTTGAACACTGAAGCTTTCTTT. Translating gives CASSLEALNTEAFF.

The CDR3 region has the DNA TGTGCCAGCAGCACGTATTTGGGAGGCAACACCGGGGAGCTGTTTTTT. Its protein is CASSTYLGGNTGELFF. The V gene is TRBV7-2, the J gene TRBJ2-2, with a tentative D call TRBD2 (6 bases). This CDR3 has 16 amino acids. The germline gives CDR1 SGHTA, CDR2 FQGNSA. V was shortened by 5 bases and J by 2 bases, with 15 bases between the two germline ends. Full variable domain (rest looked up from reference TRBV7-2 and TRBJ2-2): GAGVSQSPSNKVTEKGKDVELRCDPISGHTALYWYRQSLGQGLEFLIYFQGNSAPDKSGLPSDRFSAERTGGSVSTLTIQRTQQEDSAVYLCASSTYLGGNTGELFFGEGSRLTVL.

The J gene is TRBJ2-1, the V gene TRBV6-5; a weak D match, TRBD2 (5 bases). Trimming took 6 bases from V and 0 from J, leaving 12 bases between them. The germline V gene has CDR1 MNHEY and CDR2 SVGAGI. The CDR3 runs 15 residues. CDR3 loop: CASSPVTSSYNEQFF. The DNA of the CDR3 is TGTGCCAGCAGCCCTGTTACTAGCTCCTACAATGAGCAGTTCTTC.

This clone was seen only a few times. The CDR3 sequence is CASSSYRGTANTEAFF. DNA for the CDR3: TGCGCCAGCAGCTCCTACCGGGGGACAGCGAACACTGAAGCTTTCTTT. The chain carries TRBV5-1 and TRBJ1-1; TRBD1 aligns across 7 bases. Trimming removed 3 bases from V and 1 base from J; junction bases left unmatched: 9. Germline CDR1 and CDR2: SGHRS and YFSETQ. The length of the CDR3 is 16 residues.

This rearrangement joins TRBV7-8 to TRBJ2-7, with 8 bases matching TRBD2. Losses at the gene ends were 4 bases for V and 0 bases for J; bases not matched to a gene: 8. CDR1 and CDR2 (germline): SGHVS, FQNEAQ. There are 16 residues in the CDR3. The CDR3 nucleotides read TGTGCCAGCAGCTCCAGCGGGGGACCTCTCTCCTACGAGCAGTACTTC. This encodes CASSSSGGPLSYEQYF.

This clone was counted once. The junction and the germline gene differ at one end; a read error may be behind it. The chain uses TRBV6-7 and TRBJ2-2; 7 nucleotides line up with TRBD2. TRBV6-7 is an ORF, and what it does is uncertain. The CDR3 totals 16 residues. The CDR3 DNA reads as TGTGCCAGCAGTCCCCATAGCGGGTTGTCCACCAGGGAGCTGTTTTTT. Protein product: CASSPHSGLSTRELFF.

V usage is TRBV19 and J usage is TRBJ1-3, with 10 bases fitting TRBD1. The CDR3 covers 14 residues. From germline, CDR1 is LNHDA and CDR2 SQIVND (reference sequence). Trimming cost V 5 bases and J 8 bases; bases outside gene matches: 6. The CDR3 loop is CASSADRGLDTIYF. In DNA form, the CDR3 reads TGTGCCAGTAGTGCCGACAGGGGGCTGGACACCATATATTTT.

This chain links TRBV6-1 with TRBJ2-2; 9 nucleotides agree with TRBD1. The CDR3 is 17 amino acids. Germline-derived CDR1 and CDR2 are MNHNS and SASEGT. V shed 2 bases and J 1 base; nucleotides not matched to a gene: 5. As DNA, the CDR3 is TGTGCCAGCAGTGAACTGGGACAGGGTTTGAACACCGGGGAGCTGTTTTTT. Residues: CASSELGQGLNTGELFF.

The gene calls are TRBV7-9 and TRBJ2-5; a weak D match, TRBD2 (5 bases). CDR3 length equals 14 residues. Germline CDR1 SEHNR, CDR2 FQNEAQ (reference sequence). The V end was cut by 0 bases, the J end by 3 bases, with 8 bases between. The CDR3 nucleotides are TGTGCCAGCAGCTTAGCGGGAGCGGAAGAGACCCAGTACTTC. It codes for CASSLAGAEETQYF.

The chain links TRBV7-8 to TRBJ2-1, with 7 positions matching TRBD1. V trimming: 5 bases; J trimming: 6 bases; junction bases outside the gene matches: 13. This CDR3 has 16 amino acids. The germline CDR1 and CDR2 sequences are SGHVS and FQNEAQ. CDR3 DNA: TGTGCCAGCAGCCCGACGACAGGGTATAGGGGCAATGAGCAGTTCTTC. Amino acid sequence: CASSPTTGYRGNEQFF.

The CDR3, as DNA: TGTGCCAGCTCACTGTATGACAGGGAATTTGGCACTGAAGCTTTCTTT. This encodes CASSLYDREFGTEAFF. J is TRBJ1-1 and V is TRBV18; TRBD1 matches at 7 bases. From germline, CDR1 is KGHSH and CDR2 LQKENI. The CDR3 totals 16 residues. The V and J ends lost 4 bases and 4 bases, in that order; junction bases with no gene match: 12.

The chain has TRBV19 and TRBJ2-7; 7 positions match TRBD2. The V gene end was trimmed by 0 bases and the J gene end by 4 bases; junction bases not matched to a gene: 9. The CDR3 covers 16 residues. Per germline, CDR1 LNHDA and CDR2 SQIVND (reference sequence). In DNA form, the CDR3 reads TGTGCCAGTAGTATAGATCACGGGACGGGGGGTTACGAGCAGTACTTC. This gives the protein CASSIDHGTGGYEQYF.